A selection of T cell receptor beta chains follows, all from one sample in a study of early T cells in non-severe SARS-CoV-2 infection. TCRdb reanalysed the 5' RACE reads using MiXCR and keeps one entry per CDR3 protein. The sample lists around 37,000 distinct CDR3 sequences, 9% occurring once. Sequenced material: whole blood. These receptors were collected from an adult who was a healthcare worker with PCR-confirmed SARS-CoV-2 infection or an uninfected control (not recorded which). Each CDR3 is given with its conserved first and last residue. Fields, in order: V gene, clone size, CDR3 length, D gene, J gene, CDR3 protein, CDR3 DNA. A D gene is named only where the DNA matches it firmly. The size of a clone is reported for some rows only, either as once, few or many, or as a class for expanded clones.

v_call: TRBV6-2/TRBV6-3
clone_size: many
cdr3_length: 14
d_call: NA
j_call: TRBJ2-7
cdr3_aa: CASTHPRGSYEQYF
cdr3_nt: TGTGCCAGCACCCACCCCAGAGGCTCCTACGAGCAGTACTTC

v_call: TRBV6-2/TRBV6-3
clone_size: many
cdr3_length: 15
d_call: NA
j_call: TRBJ2-3
cdr3_aa: CASSYRRTSTDTQYF
cdr3_nt: TGTGCCAGCAGTTACCGGCGGACTAGCACAGATACGCAGTATTTT

v_call: TRBV20-1
clone_size: few
cdr3_length: 13
d_call: NA
j_call: TRBJ2-3
cdr3_aa: CSAPRPPTDTQYF
cdr3_nt: TGCAGTGCCCCAAGACCCCCGACAGATACGCAGTATTTT

v_call: TRBV4-3
clone_size: many
cdr3_length: 17
d_call: NA
j_call: TRBJ2-4
cdr3_aa: CASSQNTGREAKNIQYF
cdr3_nt: TGCGCCAGCAGCCAAAACACAGGTCGTGAGGCCAAAAACATTCAGTACTTC

v_call: TRBV7-3
clone_size: NA
cdr3_length: 15
d_call: TRBD1
j_call: TRBJ2-5
cdr3_aa: CASSLTGQKQETQYF
cdr3_nt: TGTGCCAGCAGCTTAACGGGACAGAAACAAGAGACCCAGTACTTC

v_call: TRBV28
clone_size: NA
cdr3_length: 12
d_call: TRBD2
j_call: TRBJ2-7
cdr3_aa: CASASGFYEQYF
cdr3_nt: TGTGCCAGCGCTAGCGGGTTCTACGAGCAGTACTTC

v_call: TRBV12-3/TRBV12-4
clone_size: NA
cdr3_length: 14
d_call: NA
j_call: TRBJ1-2
cdr3_aa: CASSLSSRGNGYTF
cdr3_nt: TGTGCCAGCAGTTTAAGTTCTAGGGGGAACGGCTACACCTTC

v_call: TRBV9
clone_size: many
cdr3_length: 17
d_call: NA
j_call: TRBJ2-1
cdr3_aa: CASSRKAEARFGGEQFF
cdr3_nt: TGTGCCAGCTCGAGGAAAGCAGAGGCTAGGTTTGGCGGTGAGCAGTTCTTC

v_call: TRBV10-3
clone_size: many
cdr3_length: 13
d_call: NA
j_call: TRBJ1-1
cdr3_aa: CAISESRDAEAFF
cdr3_nt: TGTGCCATCAGTGAGTCGAGGGATGCTGAAGCTTTCTTT

v_call: TRBV7-8
clone_size: many
cdr3_length: 15
d_call: TRBD2
j_call: TRBJ2-2
cdr3_aa: CASATGGRSTGELFF
cdr3_nt: TGTGCCAGCGCCACGGGGGGGCGGAGCACCGGGGAGCTGTTTTTT

v_call: TRBV9
clone_size: many
cdr3_length: 15
d_call: NA
j_call: TRBJ2-1
cdr3_aa: CASSVSGQGDNEQFF
cdr3_nt: TGTGCCAGCAGCGTGTCGGGGCAGGGCGACAATGAGCAGTTCTTC

v_call: TRBV5-6
clone_size: few
cdr3_length: 15
d_call: NA
j_call: TRBJ1-2
cdr3_aa: CASSPIGPSSYGYTF
cdr3_nt: TGTGCCAGCAGCCCGATCGGGCCTTCCAGCTATGGCTACACCTTC

v_call: TRBV12-5
clone_size: many
cdr3_length: 13
d_call: NA
j_call: TRBJ1-1
cdr3_aa: CASGGDRATEAFF
cdr3_nt: TGTGCTAGTGGAGGCGACAGAGCCACTGAAGCTTTCTTT

v_call: TRBV3-1
clone_size: many
cdr3_length: 15
d_call: TRBD1
j_call: TRBJ2-5
cdr3_aa: CASSQDRTGGETQYF
cdr3_nt: TGTGCCAGCAGCCAAGATAGGACAGGGGGAGAGACCCAGTACTTC

v_call: TRBV6-1
clone_size: many
cdr3_length: 13
d_call: NA
j_call: TRBJ2-1
cdr3_aa: CASRGISYNEQFF
cdr3_nt: TGTGCCAGCAGGGGGATCTCCTACAATGAGCAGTTCTTC

v_call: TRBV7-2
clone_size: many
cdr3_length: 16
d_call: NA
j_call: TRBJ1-2
cdr3_aa: CASSQFGLSGNYGYTF
cdr3_nt: TGTGCCAGCAGCCAATTTGGCCTTTCAGGGAATTATGGCTACACCTTC

v_call: TRBV4-3
clone_size: many
cdr3_length: 16
d_call: TRBD1
j_call: TRBJ2-7
cdr3_aa: CASSQDWTGGSYEQYF
cdr3_nt: TGCGCCAGCAGCCAAGATTGGACAGGGGGTTCCTACGAGCAGTACTTC

v_call: TRBV29-1
clone_size: many
cdr3_length: 19
d_call: TRBD1
j_call: TRBJ2-6
cdr3_aa: CSVEAGKGGRLSGANVLTF
cdr3_nt: TGCAGCGTTGAAGCGGGAAAAGGGGGCCGTCTCTCTGGGGCCAACGTCCTGACTTTC

v_call: TRBV6-6
clone_size: many
cdr3_length: 16
d_call: TRBD2
j_call: TRBJ2-1
cdr3_aa: CASSKWGGDSYNEQFF
cdr3_nt: TGTGCCAGCAGTAAATGGGGGGGGGACTCCTACAATGAGCAGTTCTTC

v_call: TRBV9
clone_size: few
cdr3_length: 14
d_call: NA
j_call: TRBJ1-5
cdr3_aa: CASSVDEGTQPQHF
cdr3_nt: TGTGCCAGCAGCGTAGATGAAGGGACTCAGCCCCAGCATTTT

v_call: TRBV6-6
clone_size: many
cdr3_length: 15
d_call: NA
j_call: TRBJ2-1
cdr3_aa: CASSSSRSSGNEQFF
cdr3_nt: TGTGCCAGCAGTTCGAGCCGAAGCAGCGGGAATGAGCAGTTCTTC

v_call: TRBV6-6
clone_size: few
cdr3_length: 13
d_call: NA
j_call: TRBJ2-5
cdr3_aa: CASSYFAGETQYF
cdr3_nt: TGTGCCAGCAGTTATTTCGCGGGAGAGACCCAGTACTTC

v_call: TRBV7-9
clone_size: many
cdr3_length: 12
d_call: NA
j_call: TRBJ2-5
cdr3_aa: CASSLDAQTQYF
cdr3_nt: TGTGCCAGCAGCTTAGACGCACAGACCCAGTACTTC

v_call: TRBV29-1
clone_size: many
cdr3_length: 15
d_call: NA
j_call: TRBJ2-5
cdr3_aa: CSVDTPVDGVETQYF
cdr3_nt: TGCAGCGTTGATACGCCAGTCGACGGGGTAGAGACCCAGTACTTC

v_call: TRBV20-1
clone_size: many
cdr3_length: 12
d_call: NA
j_call: TRBJ2-7
cdr3_aa: CSARDPGHEQYF
cdr3_nt: TGCAGTGCTAGAGATCCAGGGCACGAGCAGTACTTC

v_call: TRBV7-8
clone_size: many
cdr3_length: 13
d_call: NA
j_call: TRBJ1-6
cdr3_aa: CASSLGRNSPLHF
cdr3_nt: TGTGCCAGCAGCTTAGGACGTAATTCACCCCTCCACTTT

v_call: TRBV20-1
clone_size: NA
cdr3_length: 15
d_call: TRBD2
j_call: TRBJ2-5
cdr3_aa: CSAGMASGGPTTQYF
cdr3_nt: TGCAGTGCGGGGATGGCTAGCGGGGGGCCCACGACCCAGTACTTC

v_call: TRBV5-5
clone_size: many
cdr3_length: 17
d_call: NA
j_call: TRBJ1-6
cdr3_aa: CASSLAAGGRRDSPLHF
cdr3_nt: TGTGCCAGCAGCTTGGCCGCTGGGGGGCGAAGGGATTCACCCCTCCACTTT

v_call: TRBV7-7
clone_size: many
cdr3_length: 16
d_call: TRBD1
j_call: TRBJ2-2
cdr3_aa: CASSPTGQGIPGELFF
cdr3_nt: TGTGCTAGCAGCCCTACGGGACAGGGAATCCCCGGGGAGCTGTTTTTT

v_call: TRBV20-1
clone_size: many
cdr3_length: 13
d_call: NA
j_call: TRBJ1-1
cdr3_aa: CSARRALSTEAFF
cdr3_nt: TGCAGTGCTAGACGGGCCCTTAGCACTGAAGCTTTCTTT

v_call: TRBV20-1
clone_size: many
cdr3_length: 11
d_call: NA
j_call: TRBJ2-5
cdr3_aa: CSAILKETQYF
cdr3_nt: TGCAGTGCTATCCTCAAAGAGACCCAGTACTTC

v_call: TRBV5-1
clone_size: many
cdr3_length: 14
d_call: TRBD2
j_call: TRBJ2-5
cdr3_aa: CASSSTRGGETQYF
cdr3_nt: TGCGCCAGCAGCTCCACTCGGGGGGGAGAGACCCAGTACTTC

v_call: TRBV7-9
clone_size: few
cdr3_length: 15
d_call: TRBD1
j_call: TRBJ2-2
cdr3_aa: CASSSGQTNTGELFF
cdr3_nt: TGTGCCAGCAGCTCGGGACAGACCAACACCGGGGAGCTGTTTTTT

v_call: TRBV20-1
clone_size: few
cdr3_length: 14
d_call: NA
j_call: TRBJ2-5
cdr3_aa: CSARGAGIQETQYF
cdr3_nt: TGCAGTGCTAGGGGCGCAGGGATCCAAGAGACCCAGTACTTC

v_call: TRBV29-1
clone_size: few
cdr3_length: 13
d_call: NA
j_call: TRBJ1-3
cdr3_aa: CSVEKLSGNTIYF
cdr3_nt: TGCAGCGTTGAAAAGTTATCTGGAAACACCATATATTTT

v_call: TRBV24-1
clone_size: many
cdr3_length: 17
d_call: NA
j_call: TRBJ2-1
cdr3_aa: CATSDLTRGMAYNEQFF
cdr3_nt: TGTGCCACCAGTGATTTAACAAGGGGGATGGCCTACAATGAGCAGTTCTTC

v_call: TRBV18
clone_size: many
cdr3_length: 14
d_call: TRBD1
j_call: TRBJ1-5
cdr3_aa: CASSLTGGDQPQHF
cdr3_nt: TGTGCCAGCTCCCTTACAGGGGGCGATCAGCCCCAGCATTTT

v_call: TRBV28
clone_size: few
cdr3_length: 18
d_call: TRBD1
j_call: TRBJ1-5
cdr3_aa: CASSLDRGRPNYYQPQHF
cdr3_nt: TGTGCCAGCAGTTTAGACAGGGGGCGGCCCAATTATTATCAGCCCCAGCATTTT

v_call: TRBV7-2
clone_size: many
cdr3_length: 16
d_call: NA
j_call: TRBJ1-3
cdr3_aa: CASSSGGRYSGNTIYF
cdr3_nt: TGTGCCAGCAGCTCGGGAGGACGGTACTCTGGAAACACCATATATTTT

v_call: TRBV4-1
clone_size: many
cdr3_length: 16
d_call: TRBD2
j_call: TRBJ2-5
cdr3_aa: CASSPQGLAVQETQYF
cdr3_nt: TGCGCCAGCAGCCCCCAGGGACTAGCGGTACAAGAGACCCAGTACTTC

v_call: TRBV7-3
clone_size: few
cdr3_length: 19
d_call: NA
j_call: TRBJ2-2
cdr3_aa: CASSLEEGRGATNTGELFF
cdr3_nt: TGTGCCAGCAGCTTAGAGGAGGGCAGGGGCGCCACTAACACCGGGGAGCTGTTTTTT

v_call: TRBV9
clone_size: many
cdr3_length: 17
d_call: NA
j_call: TRBJ1-2
cdr3_aa: CASSVQVRGGGGEGYTF
cdr3_nt: TGTGCCAGCAGCGTCCAAGTACGAGGAGGAGGAGGAGAAGGCTACACCTTC

v_call: TRBV12-3/TRBV12-4
clone_size: NA
cdr3_length: 13
d_call: NA
j_call: TRBJ1-1
cdr3_aa: CASSFLENTEAFF
cdr3_nt: TGTGCCAGCAGTTTTCTGGAGAACACTGAAGCTTTCTTT

v_call: TRBV6-2/TRBV6-3
clone_size: few
cdr3_length: 13
d_call: NA
j_call: TRBJ2-1
cdr3_aa: CATSRGPPNEQFF
cdr3_nt: TGTGCCACCTCCCGGGGGCCGCCTAATGAGCAGTTCTTC

v_call: TRBV24-1
clone_size: many
cdr3_length: 11
d_call: TRBD1
j_call: TRBJ2-2
cdr3_aa: CATQGTGELFF
cdr3_nt: TGTGCCACACAGGGGACCGGGGAGCTGTTTTTT

v_call: TRBV28
clone_size: once
cdr3_length: 13
d_call: NA
j_call: TRBJ1-1
cdr3_aa: CASSSVSTGLSFF
cdr3_nt: TGTGCCAGCAGTTCTGTGAGTACAGGGTTGTCTTTCTTT